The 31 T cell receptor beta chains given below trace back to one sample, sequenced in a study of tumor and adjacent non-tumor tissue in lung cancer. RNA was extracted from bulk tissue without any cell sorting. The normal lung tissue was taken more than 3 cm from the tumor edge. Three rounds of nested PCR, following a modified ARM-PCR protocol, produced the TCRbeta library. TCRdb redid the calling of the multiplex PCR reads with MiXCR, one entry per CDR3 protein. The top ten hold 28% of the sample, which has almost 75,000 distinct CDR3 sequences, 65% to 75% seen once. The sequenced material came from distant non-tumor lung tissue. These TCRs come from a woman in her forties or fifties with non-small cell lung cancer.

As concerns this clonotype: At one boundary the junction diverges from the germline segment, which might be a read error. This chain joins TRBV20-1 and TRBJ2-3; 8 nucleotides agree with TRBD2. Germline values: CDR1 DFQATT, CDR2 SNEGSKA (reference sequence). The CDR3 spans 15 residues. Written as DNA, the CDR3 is TGCAGTGCTAGAGATCTAAGCGGGAGTACGGATACGCGGTATTTT. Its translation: CSARDLSGSTDTRYF.

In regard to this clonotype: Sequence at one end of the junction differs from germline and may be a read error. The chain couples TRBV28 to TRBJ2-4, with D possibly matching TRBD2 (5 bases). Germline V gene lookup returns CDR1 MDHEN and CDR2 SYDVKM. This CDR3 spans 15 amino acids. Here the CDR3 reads CASSFGIRAKIIQYF. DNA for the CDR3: TGTGCCAGCAGTTTCGGGATTAGAGCCAAAATCATTCAGTACTTT. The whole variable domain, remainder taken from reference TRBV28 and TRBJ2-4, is DVKVTQSSRYLVKRTGEKVFLECVQDMDHENMFWYRQDPGLGLRLIYFSYDVKMKEKGDIPEGYSVSREKKERFSLILESASTNQTSMYLCASSFGIRAKIIQYFGAGTRLSVL.

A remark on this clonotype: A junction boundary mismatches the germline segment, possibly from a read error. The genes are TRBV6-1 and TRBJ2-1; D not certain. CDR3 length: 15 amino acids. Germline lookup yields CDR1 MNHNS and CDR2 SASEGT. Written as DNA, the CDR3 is TGTGCTAGCAATGAAGGTGGCGCACCGAGCAATGAGCAGTTCTTC. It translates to CASNEGGAPSNEQFF.

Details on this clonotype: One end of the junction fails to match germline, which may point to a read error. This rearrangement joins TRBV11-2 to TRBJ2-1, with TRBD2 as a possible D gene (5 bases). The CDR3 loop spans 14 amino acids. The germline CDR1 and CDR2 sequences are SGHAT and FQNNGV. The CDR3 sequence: CASSLMRQTNEQFF. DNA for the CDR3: TGTGCCAGCAGCTTAATGCGTCAGACTAATGAGCAATTCTTC.

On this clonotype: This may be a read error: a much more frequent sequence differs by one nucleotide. In DNA, the CDR3 is TGCAATGCTAGGACGACACGCTCTGGAAACACCATATATTTT. This sequence encodes CNARTTRSGNTIYF. This sequence joins TRBV20-1 and TRBJ1-3, with D unclear. The CDR3 length is 14 residues. Germline values: CDR1 DFQATT, CDR2 SNEGSKA (reference sequence).

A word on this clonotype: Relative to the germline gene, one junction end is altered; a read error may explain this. The CDR3 sequence is CASNREQLYGYIF. Here the CDR3 DNA reads TGTGCCAGCAACCGGGAACAACTCTATGGCTACATCTTC. J is TRBJ1-2 and V is TRBV6-1; no definite D call. Germline loops: CDR1 MNHNS, CDR2 SASEGT. There are 13 residues in the CDR3.

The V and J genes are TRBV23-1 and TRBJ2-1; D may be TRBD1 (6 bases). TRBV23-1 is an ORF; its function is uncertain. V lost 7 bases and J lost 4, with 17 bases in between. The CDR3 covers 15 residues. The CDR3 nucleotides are TGCGCCAGCACCCTTACAGGGTCCCTTTACAATGAGCAGTTCTTC. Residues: CASTLTGSLYNEQFF.

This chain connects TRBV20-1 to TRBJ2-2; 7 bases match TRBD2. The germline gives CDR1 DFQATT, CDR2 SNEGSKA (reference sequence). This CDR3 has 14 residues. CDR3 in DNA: TGCAATGTTAGAACAGCGGGAATCAGCGGGGAGCTGTTTTTT. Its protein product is CNVRTAGISGELFF.

CDR3 in DNA: TGTGCCAGCAATCCCCAATGGTTTTCGCCTAGCGGCAGCTCCTACGAGCAGTACTTC. Encoded protein: CASNPQWFSPSGSSYEQYF. The rearrangement uses TRBV5-8 and TRBJ2-7; TRBD2 agrees at 7 bases. CDR3 length equals 19 residues. With V trimmed by 6 bases and J by 0 bases, 21 bases remained unmatched. Germline CDR1 SGHTS, CDR2 YDEGEE.

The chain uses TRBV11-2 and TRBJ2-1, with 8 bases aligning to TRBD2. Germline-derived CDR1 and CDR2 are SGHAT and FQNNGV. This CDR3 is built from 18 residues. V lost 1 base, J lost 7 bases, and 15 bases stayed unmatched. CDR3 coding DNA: TGTGCCAGCAGCTTAGTTTTATCCGGGACTAGTAGAGGTAATGAGCAGTTCTTC. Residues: CASSLVLSGTSRGNEQFF.

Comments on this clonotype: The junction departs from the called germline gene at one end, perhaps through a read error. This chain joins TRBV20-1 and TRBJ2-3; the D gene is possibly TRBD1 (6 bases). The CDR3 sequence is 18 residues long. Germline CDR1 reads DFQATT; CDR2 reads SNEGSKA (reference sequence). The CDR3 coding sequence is TGCAGTGCTAGAATACTACGAGGGGTGATGGGGGCCACAGATACGCAGTATTTC. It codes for CSARILRGVMGATDTQYF.

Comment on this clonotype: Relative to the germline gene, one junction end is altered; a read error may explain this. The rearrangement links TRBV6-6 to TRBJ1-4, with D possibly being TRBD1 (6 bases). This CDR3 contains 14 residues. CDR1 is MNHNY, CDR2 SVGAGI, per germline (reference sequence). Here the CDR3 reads CTSSYSTGNEKLFF. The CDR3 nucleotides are TGTACCAGCAGTTACAGTACAGGGAATGAAAAACTGTTTTTT.

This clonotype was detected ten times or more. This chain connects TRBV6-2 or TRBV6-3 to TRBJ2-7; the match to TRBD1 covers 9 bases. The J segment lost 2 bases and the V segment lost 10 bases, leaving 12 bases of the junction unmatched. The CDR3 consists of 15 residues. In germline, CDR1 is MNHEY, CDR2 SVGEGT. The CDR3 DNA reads TGTGCCACGAGAACCGGGACAGGGAATCCCTACGAGCAGTACTTC. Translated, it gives CATRTGTGNPYEQYF.

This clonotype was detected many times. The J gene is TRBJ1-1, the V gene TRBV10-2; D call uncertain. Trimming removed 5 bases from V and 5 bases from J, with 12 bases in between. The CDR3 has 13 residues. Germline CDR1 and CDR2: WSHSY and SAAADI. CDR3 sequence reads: CASSQYSGTEAFF. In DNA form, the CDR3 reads TGCGCCAGCAGTCAATATTCCGGGACTGAAGCTTTCTTT.

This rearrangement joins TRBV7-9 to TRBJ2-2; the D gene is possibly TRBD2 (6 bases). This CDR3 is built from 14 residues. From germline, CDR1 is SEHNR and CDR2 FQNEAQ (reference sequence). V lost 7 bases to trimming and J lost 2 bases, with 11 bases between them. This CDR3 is CASNLEGNTGELFF. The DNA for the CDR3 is TGTGCCAGCAACTTGGAGGGCAACACCGGGGAGCTGTTTTTT.

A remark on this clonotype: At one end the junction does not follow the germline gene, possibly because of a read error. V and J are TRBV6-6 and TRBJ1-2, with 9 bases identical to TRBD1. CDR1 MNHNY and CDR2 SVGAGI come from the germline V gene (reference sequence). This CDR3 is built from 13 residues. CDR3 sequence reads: CASIDGQGYDYTF. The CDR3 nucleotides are TGTGCCAGCATTGACGGACAGGGGTATGACTACACCTTC.

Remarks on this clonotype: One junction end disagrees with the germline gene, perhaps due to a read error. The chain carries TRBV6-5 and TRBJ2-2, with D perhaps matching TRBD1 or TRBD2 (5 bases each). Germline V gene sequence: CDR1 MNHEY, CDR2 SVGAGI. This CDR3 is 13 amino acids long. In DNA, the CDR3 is TGTGCCAACACCCCCTGTGGGGCCGGGGAGCTGGTTTTT. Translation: CANTPCGAGELVF.

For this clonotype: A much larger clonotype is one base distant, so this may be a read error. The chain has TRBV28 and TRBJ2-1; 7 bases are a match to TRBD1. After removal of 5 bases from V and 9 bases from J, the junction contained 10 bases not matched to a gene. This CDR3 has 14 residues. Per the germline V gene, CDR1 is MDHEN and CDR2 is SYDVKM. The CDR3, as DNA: TGTGCCAGCAGTACGACAGGGCTCTTGGCTGAGCAGTTCTTC. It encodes CASSTTGLLAEQFF.

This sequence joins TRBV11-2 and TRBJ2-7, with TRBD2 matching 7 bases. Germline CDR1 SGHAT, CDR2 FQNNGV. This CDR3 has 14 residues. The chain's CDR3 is CVGSLLAGVYEQYF. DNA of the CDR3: TGTGTCGGCAGCTTACTGGCGGGAGTGTACGAGCAGTACTTC. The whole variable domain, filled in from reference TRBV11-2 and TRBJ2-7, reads EAGVAQSPRYKIIEKRQSVAFWCNPISGHATLYWYQQILGQGPKLLIQFQNNGVVDDSQLPKDRFSAERLKGVDSTLKIQPAKLEDSAVYLCVGSLLAGVYEQYFGPGTRLTVT.

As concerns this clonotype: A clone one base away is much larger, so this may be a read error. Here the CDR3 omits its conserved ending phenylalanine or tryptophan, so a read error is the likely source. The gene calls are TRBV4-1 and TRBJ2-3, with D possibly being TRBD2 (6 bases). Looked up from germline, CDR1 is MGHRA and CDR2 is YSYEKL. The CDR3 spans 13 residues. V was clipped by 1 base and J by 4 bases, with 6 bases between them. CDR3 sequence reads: CASSQAGADTQYV. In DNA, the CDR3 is TGCGCCAGCAGCCAAGCGGGGGCAGATACGCAGTATGTT.

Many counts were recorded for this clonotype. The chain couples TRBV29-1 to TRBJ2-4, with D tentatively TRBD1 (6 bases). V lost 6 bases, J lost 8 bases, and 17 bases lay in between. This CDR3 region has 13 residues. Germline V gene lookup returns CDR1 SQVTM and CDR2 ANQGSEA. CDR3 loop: CSVAIQGIHIQYF. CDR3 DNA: TGCAGCGTCGCGATACAGGGTATCCACATTCAGTACTTC.

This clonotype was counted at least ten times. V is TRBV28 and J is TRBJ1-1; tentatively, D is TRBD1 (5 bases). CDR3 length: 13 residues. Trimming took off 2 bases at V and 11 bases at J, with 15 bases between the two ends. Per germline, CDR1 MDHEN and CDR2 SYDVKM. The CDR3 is CASSLPFRVEAFF. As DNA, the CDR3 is TGTGCCAGCAGTTTACCATTCAGGGTGGAGGCTTTCTTT.

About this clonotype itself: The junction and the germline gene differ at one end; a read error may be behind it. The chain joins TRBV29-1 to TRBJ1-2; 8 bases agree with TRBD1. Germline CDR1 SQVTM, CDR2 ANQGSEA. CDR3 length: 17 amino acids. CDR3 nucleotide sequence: TGTAGTCTTGAAGATCTTACCGGGGGTCAGGGGGCCGGTGGCTACACCTTT. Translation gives CSLEDLTGGQGAGGYTF. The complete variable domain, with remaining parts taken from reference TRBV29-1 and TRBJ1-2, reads SAVISQKPSRDICQRGTSLTIQCQVDSQVTMMFWYRQQPGQSLTLIATANQGSEATYESGFVIDKFPISRPNLTFSTLTVSNMSPEDSSIYLCSLEDLTGGQGAGGYTFGSGTRLTVV.

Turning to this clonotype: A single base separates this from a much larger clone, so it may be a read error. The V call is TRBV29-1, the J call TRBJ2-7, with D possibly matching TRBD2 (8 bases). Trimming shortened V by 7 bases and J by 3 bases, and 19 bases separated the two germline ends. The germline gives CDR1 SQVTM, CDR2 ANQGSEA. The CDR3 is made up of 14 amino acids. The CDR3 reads CSARGGQQDYEQYF. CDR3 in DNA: TGCAGCGCCCGGGGGGGACAGCAGGACTACGAGCAGTACTTC.

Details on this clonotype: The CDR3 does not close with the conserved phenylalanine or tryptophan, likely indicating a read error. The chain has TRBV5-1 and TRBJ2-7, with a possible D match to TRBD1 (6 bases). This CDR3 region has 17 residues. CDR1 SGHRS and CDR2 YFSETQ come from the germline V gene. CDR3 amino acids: CASSPTFRTAASYEQYS. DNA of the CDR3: TGCGCTAGCAGCCCGACATTTAGGACAGCAGCCTCCTACGAGCAGTACTCC.

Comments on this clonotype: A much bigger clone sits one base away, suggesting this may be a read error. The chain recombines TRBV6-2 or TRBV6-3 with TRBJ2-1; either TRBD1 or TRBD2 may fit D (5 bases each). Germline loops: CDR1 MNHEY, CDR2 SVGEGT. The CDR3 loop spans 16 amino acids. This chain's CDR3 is CANSSWDGRAYNEQFF. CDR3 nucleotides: TGTGCCAACAGTTCTTGGGACGGACGTGCCTACAATGAGCAGTTCTTC.

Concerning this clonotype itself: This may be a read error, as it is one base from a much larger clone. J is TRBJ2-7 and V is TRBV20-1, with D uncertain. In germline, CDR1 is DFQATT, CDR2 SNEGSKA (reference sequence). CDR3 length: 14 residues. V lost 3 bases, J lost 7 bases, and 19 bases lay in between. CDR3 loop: CSASILSTAQEQYF. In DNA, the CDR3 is TGCAGTGCTAGCATCTTGTCAACCGCTCAAGAGCAGTACTTC.

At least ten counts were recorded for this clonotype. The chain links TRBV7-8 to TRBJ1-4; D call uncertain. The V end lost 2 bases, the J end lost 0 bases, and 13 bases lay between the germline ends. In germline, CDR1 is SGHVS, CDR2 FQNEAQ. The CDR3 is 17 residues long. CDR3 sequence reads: CASSLRELSATNEKLFF. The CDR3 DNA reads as TGTGCCAGCAGCTTAAGAGAGCTGTCGGCAACTAATGAAAAACTGTTTTTT.

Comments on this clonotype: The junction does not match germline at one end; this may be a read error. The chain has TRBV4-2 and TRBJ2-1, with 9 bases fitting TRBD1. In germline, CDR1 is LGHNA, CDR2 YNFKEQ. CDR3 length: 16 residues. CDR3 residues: CASSKEWGQGGDEQFF. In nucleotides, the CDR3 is TGTGCCAGCAGCAAAGAATGGGGACAGGGCGGGGATGAGCAATTCTTC.

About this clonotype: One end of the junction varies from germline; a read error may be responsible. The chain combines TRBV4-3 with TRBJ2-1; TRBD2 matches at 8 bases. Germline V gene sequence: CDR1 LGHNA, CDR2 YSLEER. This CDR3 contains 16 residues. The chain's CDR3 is CANSQEYTNGRVNGFF. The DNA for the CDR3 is TGCGCCAACAGCCAAGAATACACTAACGGGAGGGTTAACGGGTTCTTC.

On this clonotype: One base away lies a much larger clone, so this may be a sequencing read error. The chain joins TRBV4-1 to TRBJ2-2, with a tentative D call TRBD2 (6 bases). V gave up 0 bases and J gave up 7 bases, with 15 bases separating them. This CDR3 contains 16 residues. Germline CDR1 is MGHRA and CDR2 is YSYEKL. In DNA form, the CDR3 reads TGCGCCAGCAGCCAAGAAAGGACCGGGGGTCTCGGGGAGCTGTTTTTT. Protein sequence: CASSQERTGGLGELFF.